This T cell receptor beta chain is drawn from a study of blood T cell repertoires in COVID-19. Across the study: Donors in the United States, Italy and Spain gave samples during acute or convalescent COVID-19. PBMCs, B-cell-depleted T cells, or T cells were the source of the cDNA or gDNA that made up the material.

Germline values: CDR1 MDHEN, CDR2 SYDVKM. CDR3 length equals 15 residues. V was shortened by 1 base and J by 0 bases, with 10 bases between the two germline ends. Per the original methods: Estimation of nucleated cell counts was performed using reference gene primer amplification. Sequencing used immunoSEQ multiplex PCR; TCRdb keeps in-frame clones, though not all of them. Clone size and V and J calls were adopted from that table, with D and trimming inferred from the DNA. This repertoire shows under 55,000 clones, approximately 79% found once; its top ten account for about 25%. The chain joins TRBV28 to TRBJ2-7; tentative D call: TRBD1 (5 bases). The sample comprised peripheral blood. This sequence originates from a man in his 70s with acute or convalescent COVID-19. The CDR3 spells CASSLSGQGSYEQYF. The CDR3 coding sequence is TGTGCCAGCAGTTTATCGGGCCAGGGCTCCTACGAGCAGTACTTC.